This TCR beta chain came from a study of human T cells and chemical hapten exposure. The wider study: Application of 0.01% DPC to the upper back was done by patch test, with a reading at 6 days. Patients, a majority of them female, were diagnosed with alopecia areata, totalis or universalis.

Regarding time point: pre-sensitization, week 0. Treatment denoted: therapeutic diphenylcyclopropenone sensitization with weekly scalp DPC. People who gave samples had alopecia, were 18 to 70 years old, and were suitable for DPC. One entry per CDR3 protein results from TCRdb running MiXCR on the RACE reads. The sample yields 300,000 to 450,000 distinct CDR3 sequences, roughly 6% seen once. Germline CDR1 DFQATT, CDR2 SNEGSKA (reference sequence). V shed 2 bases, J shed 3 bases, and the junction held 16 bases outside the gene matches. The length of the CDR3 is 18 residues. The receptor was isolated from a woman aged 18 to 35 with alopecia areata. Some clones in this sample may be carry-over from other donors' samples. V and J are TRBV20-1 and TRBJ1-5, with 7 bases matching TRBD1. The material sequenced was whole blood, taken in connection with sensitization to the hapten diphenylcyclopropenone (DPC). DNA of the CDR3: TGCAGTGCTAGAAACCCAACCTCCGGGACAGAGCTCAATCAGCCCCAGCATTTT. Translating it yields CSARNPTSGTELNQPQHF.